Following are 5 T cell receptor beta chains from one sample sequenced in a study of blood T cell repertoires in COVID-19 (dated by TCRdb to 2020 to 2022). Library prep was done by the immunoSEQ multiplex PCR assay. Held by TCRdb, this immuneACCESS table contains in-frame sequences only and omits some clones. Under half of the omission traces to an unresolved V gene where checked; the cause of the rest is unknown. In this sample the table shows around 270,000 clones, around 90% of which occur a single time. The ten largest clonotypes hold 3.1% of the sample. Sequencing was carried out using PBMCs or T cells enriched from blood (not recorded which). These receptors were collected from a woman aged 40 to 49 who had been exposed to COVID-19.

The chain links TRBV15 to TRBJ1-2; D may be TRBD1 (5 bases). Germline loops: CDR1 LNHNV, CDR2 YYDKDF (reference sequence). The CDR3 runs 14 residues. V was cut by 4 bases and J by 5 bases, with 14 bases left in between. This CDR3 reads CATSTRVTTYGYTF. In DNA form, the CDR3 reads TGTGCCACCAGCACCAGGGTTACCACTTATGGCTACACCTTC.

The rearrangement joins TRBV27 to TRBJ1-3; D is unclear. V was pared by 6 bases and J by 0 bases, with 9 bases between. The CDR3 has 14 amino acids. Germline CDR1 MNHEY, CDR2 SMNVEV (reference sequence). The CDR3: CASRRHSSGNTIYF. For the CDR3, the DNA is TGTGCCAGCAGACGCCATAGCTCTGGAAACACCATATATTTT.

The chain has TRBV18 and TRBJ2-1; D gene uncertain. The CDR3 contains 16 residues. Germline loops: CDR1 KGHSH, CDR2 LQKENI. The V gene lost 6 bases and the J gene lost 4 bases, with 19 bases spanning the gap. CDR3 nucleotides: TGTGCCAGCTCGCTAATCACGCTTCGATTATACAATGAGCAGTTCTTC. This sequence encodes CASSLITLRLYNEQFF.

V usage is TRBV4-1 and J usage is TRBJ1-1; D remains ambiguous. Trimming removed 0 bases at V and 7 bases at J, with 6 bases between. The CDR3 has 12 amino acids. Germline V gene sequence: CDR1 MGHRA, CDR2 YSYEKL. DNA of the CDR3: TGCGCCAGCAGCCAAGAAGGCGGTGAAGCTTTCTTT. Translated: CASSQEGGEAFF.

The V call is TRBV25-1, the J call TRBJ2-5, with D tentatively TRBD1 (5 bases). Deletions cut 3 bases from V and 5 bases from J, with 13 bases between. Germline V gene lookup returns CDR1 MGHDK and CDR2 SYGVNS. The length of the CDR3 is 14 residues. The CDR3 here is CASSEKGHGETQYF. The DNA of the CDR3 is TGTGCCAGCAGTGAGAAGGGGCACGGGGAGACCCAGTACTTC.